Detailed here is one T cell receptor (beta chain). Its specificity is unknown. The data derive from a study of T cell responses to AZD1222 COVID-19 vaccine. Study-level findings and limits: Mostly white British, mostly female donors; authors suggested clonal diversity may be underestimated.

The CDR3 runs to 16 residues. Germline lookup yields CDR1 SGHTA and CDR2 FQGNSA. The V end lost 5 bases, the J end lost 4 bases, and 17 bases lay between the germline ends. Data came from immunoSEQ multiplex PCR; TCRdb stores just in-frame clones and leaves some out. The sample has 150,000 to 200,000 clones; around 93% are singletons. The sequence was collected from an adult in good health. Here the sequenced sample was peripheral blood, taken on day 0 of AZD1222 vaccination. This chain links TRBV7-2 with TRBJ1-4; perhaps TRBD1 as D (5 bases). CDR3 loop: CASSSRRGMFNEKLFF. CDR3 sequence (DNA): TGTGCCAGCAGCAGTAGGCGGGGCATGTTTAATGAAAAACTGTTTTTT. Supplemented by reference TRBV7-2 and TRBJ1-4, the full variable domain reads GAGVSQSPSNKVTEKGKDVELRCDPISGHTALYWYRQSLGQGLEFLIYFQGNSAPDKSGLPSDRFSAERTGGSVSTLTIQRTQQEDSAVYLCASSSRRGMFNEKLFFGSGTQLSVL.